This section outlines one T cell receptor beta chain sequence together with its context. Here immunoSEQ multiplex PCR was the method, and the copy in TCRdb shows in-frame clones only, minus some. The sample yields about 320,000 clones, 89% seen once. The data belong to a study of blood T cell repertoires in COVID-19. V shed 5 bases and J shed 4 bases, with 8 bases lying between them. The CDR3 has 12 residues. Germline V CDR1 and CDR2: MNHEY, SVGEGT. The rearrangement uses TRBV6-2 or TRBV6-3 and TRBJ2-5, with D hard to call. The sequence derives from a man aged 18-30 years who had recovered from COVID-19. Sequencing was done on a sample of peripheral blood. CDR3 DNA sequence: TGTGCCAGCAGTCCCAGAGGAGAGACCCAGTACTTC. It translates to CASSPRGETQYF.